One sample yielded the 24 T cell receptor beta chains listed below, sequenced in a study of CXCR3-negative and CXCR3-positive naive CD8 T cells. TRB cDNA libraries were made by UMI-labeled 5' RACE. Using the 5' RACE reads, TCRdb records one entry per CDR3 protein without DNA. In total, the table holds 100,000 to 150,000 distinct CDR3 sequences. The sequencing sample was made of naive CXCR3- CD8+ T cells from blood. Indicated subset: CD45RO-CCR7+CD27+CD95- naive CD8+ T cells lacking CXCR3 (TNR3-). The receptors were gathered from a human donor in good health. Some clones in this sample may be carry-over from other donors' samples.

CDR3 amino acids: CASSLWGFPGHKNTGELFF. V usage is TRBV27 and J usage is TRBJ2-2; with no DNA, the TCRdb D assignment of TRBD1 cannot be verified. Germline V gives CDR1 MNHEY, CDR2 SMNVEV (reference sequence). The CDR3 has 19 residues.

The chain uses TRBV6-5 and TRBJ2-1; TCRdb lists TRBD2, though no DNA is available to test this call. The CDR3 covers 12 residues. CDR1 and CDR2 from the germline V gene are MNHEY and SVGAGI. The CDR3 here is CASSFGEGEQFF.

The J gene is TRBJ2-2, the V gene TRBV4-1; TCRdb proposes TRBD1, but this gene call is untestable without DNA. The CDR3 sequence is 17 residues long. Germline CDR1 and CDR2: MGHRA and YSYEKL. The CDR3 loop is CASSPPKGGLGTGELFF.

The rearrangement joins TRBV7-9 to TRBJ1-1; checking the TCRdb D call of TRBD1 is not possible without DNA. This CDR3 is built from 15 residues. Germline loops: CDR1 SEHNR, CDR2 FQNEAQ (reference sequence). The chain's CDR3 is CASSLLGTGRTEAFF. Together with reference TRBV7-9 and TRBJ1-1, the CDR3 gives the full variable domain: DTGVSQNPRHKITKRGQNVTFRCDPISEHNRLYWYRQTLGQGPEFLTYFQNEAQLEKSRLLSDRFSAERPKGSFSTLEIQRTEQGDSAMYLCASSLLGTGRTEAFFGQGTRLTVV.

The genes are TRBV25-1 and TRBJ2-3; the D call of TRBD1 rests on TCRdb alone, since no DNA is present to check it. CDR3 length: 14 amino acids. CDR1 and CDR2 (germline): MGHDK, SYGVNS. CDR3: CASSEPGYTDTQYF.

V and J are TRBV27 and TRBJ2-1; checking the TCRdb D call of TRBD2 is not possible without DNA. CDR1 is MNHEY, CDR2 SMNVEV, per germline (reference sequence). CDR3 size: 17 residues. The CDR3: CASSLLAGSGSYNEQFF.

The rearrangement uses TRBV12-3 or TRBV12-4 and TRBJ2-2; TCRdb proposes TRBD2, but this gene call is untestable without DNA. The CDR3 is 16 residues long. The chain's CDR3 is CASSPGNWGGTGELFF.

The V call is TRBV4-3, the J call TRBJ2-6; TCRdb proposes TRBD1, but this gene call is untestable without DNA. CDR3 length: 17 residues. Germline assignment: CDR1 LGHNA and CDR2 YSLEER. The CDR3 region is CASSQDQGVAGANVLTF.

The chain carries TRBV5-1 and TRBJ1-3; TCRdb reports TRBD1, a call that lacks DNA to check it against. The germline V gene encodes CDR1 SGHRS and CDR2 YFSETQ. The CDR3 has 16 amino acids. The CDR3 protein is CASRPDPGKGGNTIYF.

The CDR3 loop reads CASASFDSFNSPLHF. This rearrangement joins TRBV2 to TRBJ1-6; the TCRdb call, TRBD1, lacks DNA for checking. The CDR3 has 15 amino acids. CDR1 and CDR2 from the germline V gene are SNHLY and FYNNEI.

This chain connects TRBV12-3 or TRBV12-4 to TRBJ2-7; no DNA is available, so the TRBD1 call from TCRdb remains unchecked. CDR3 size: 13 residues. The CDR3 loop is CASSLTAGGEQYF.

The chain links TRBV7-8 to TRBJ1-1; the D call from TCRdb, TRBD1, cannot be confirmed without DNA. CDR1 SGHVS and CDR2 FQNEAQ come from the germline V gene. This CDR3 is 13 amino acids long. CDR3 amino acids: CASSPGYDTEAFF.

The chain links TRBV4-1 to TRBJ1-1; lacking DNA, the TRBD1 call made by TCRdb goes unchecked. The germline CDR1 and CDR2 sequences are MGHRA and YSYEKL. This CDR3 comprises 15 residues. CDR3 residues: CASSQIGGPGTEAFF.

V is TRBV28 and J is TRBJ2-2; TCRdb's D gene call, TRBD1, goes unchecked for lack of DNA. The V gene's germline CDR1 is MDHEN and CDR2 SYDVKM. The CDR3 totals 16 residues. This CDR3 is CASRLTGPRDTGELFF.

The V call is TRBV11-2, the J call TRBJ1-1. The CDR3 is 13 amino acids. Germline CDR1 is SGHAT and CDR2 is FQNNGV. The CDR3 protein is CASSLDPHAEAFF.

The J gene is TRBJ2-1, the V gene TRBV4-3; absent DNA, TCRdb's TRBD2 call cannot be checked. This CDR3 comprises 14 residues. Germline V gene lookup returns CDR1 LGHNA and CDR2 YSLEER. CDR3 sequence: CASSQERGNNEQFF.

The V call is TRBV7-2, the J call TRBJ2-7; with no DNA, the TCRdb D assignment of TRBD1 cannot be verified. The germline V gene has CDR1 SGHTA and CDR2 FQGNSA. This CDR3 comprises 15 residues. CDR3: CASSSLTARSYEQYF.

The chain recombines TRBV29-1 with TRBJ1-1. The CDR3 extends over 13 amino acids. The germline CDR1 and CDR2 sequences are SQVTM and ANQGSEA. The CDR3 region is CSGLGGLNTEAFF.

This chain joins TRBV6-2 or TRBV6-3 and TRBJ2-7; checking the TCRdb D call of TRBD1 is not possible without DNA. Germline CDR1 is MNHEY and CDR2 is SVGEGT. There are 15 residues in the CDR3. The CDR3 spells CASSQMKDRTYEQYF.

The gene calls are TRBV7-6 and TRBJ2-7; TCRdb names TRBD1, which stays unverified in the absence of DNA. The V gene's germline CDR1 is SGHVS and CDR2 FNYEAQ. This CDR3 spans 13 amino acids. The CDR3 reads CASSLSLGREQYF.

V and J are TRBV6-5 and TRBJ2-1; checking the TCRdb D call of TRBD2 is not possible without DNA. The CDR3 is made up of 17 amino acids. Germline-derived CDR1 and CDR2 are MNHEY and SVGAGI. The CDR3 loop reads CASSLLAGSRSYNEQFF.

V and J are TRBV6-2 or TRBV6-3 and TRBJ2-2. This CDR3 spans 15 amino acids. The V gene's germline CDR1 is MNHEY and CDR2 SVGEGT. CDR3: CASSYTLGTTGELFF.

The rearrangement joins TRBV6-1 to TRBJ2-7; TCRdb names TRBD2, which stays unverified in the absence of DNA. From germline, CDR1 is MNHNS and CDR2 SASEGT. This CDR3 is built from 14 residues. CDR3 amino acids: CASNLAGGPYEQYF.

The rearrangement uses TRBV28 and TRBJ1-4; TCRdb calls TRBD1, which cannot be checked without DNA. The CDR3 totals 15 residues. Per the germline V gene, CDR1 is MDHEN and CDR2 is SYDVKM. The CDR3 protein is CASSLAGGVWEKLFF.